This TCR beta chain was obtained from a study of blood T cells in healthy people across ages. Across the whole study: When template switching was applied, about one barcoded beta molecule was captured per two T cells.

Combining a sample-barcoded 5' primer with a J-beta primer mix, a second PCR ran for about 6 to 11 cycles. Each of the cDNA molecules was tagged by a template-switch adaptor with 12 random nucleotides. TCRdb itself ran the 5' RACE reads through MiXCR, one entry per CDR3 protein. In the table there are 660,000 or so distinct CDR3 sequences, 45% to 65% of which are singletons. Trimming took 8 bases from V and 3 from J, leaving 10 bases between them. The CDR3 loop spans 12 amino acids. Germline V gives CDR1 MDHEN, CDR2 SYDVKM. Study-level findings and limits: Comparison with aged donors showed that long-lived donors had more naive CD4+ cells and higher diversity. Age showed a roughly linear inverse relationship with TCR beta diversity per million T cells.

This clonotype was seen more than once but under ten times. As yet, its antigen is unknown. Material: blood. The gene calls are TRBV28 and TRBJ2-5, with D perhaps being TRBD1 or TRBD2 (6 bases each). The TCR sequence derives from a man aged 60 to 69 in good health. This CDR3 reads CASRGQEETQYF. The CDR3 DNA reads TGTGCCAGCCGGGGGCAGGAAGAGACCCAGTACTTC.